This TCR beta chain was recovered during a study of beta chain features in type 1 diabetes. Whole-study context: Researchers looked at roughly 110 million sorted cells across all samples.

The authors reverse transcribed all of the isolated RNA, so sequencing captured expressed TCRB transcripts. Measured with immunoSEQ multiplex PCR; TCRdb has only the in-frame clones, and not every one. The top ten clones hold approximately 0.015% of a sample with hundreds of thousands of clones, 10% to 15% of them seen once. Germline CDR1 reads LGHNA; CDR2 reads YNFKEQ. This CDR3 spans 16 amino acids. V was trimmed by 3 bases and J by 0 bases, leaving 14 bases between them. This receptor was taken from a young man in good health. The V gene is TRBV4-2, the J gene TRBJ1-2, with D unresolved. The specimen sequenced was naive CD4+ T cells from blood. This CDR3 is CASSQGRREPNYGYTF. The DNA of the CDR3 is TGTGCCAGCAGCCAGGGAAGGAGGGAACCTAACTATGGCTACACCTTC.